This entry concerns a single TCR beta chain. Its antigen is not identified. This sample is drawn from a study of radiotherapy plus CTLA-4 blockade in lung cancer. The study, taken as a whole, reports: Reported findings show early blood T cell clone dynamics, with interferon-beta, best predicted response.

Each patient with chemo-refractory metastatic non-small-cell lung cancer was treated with focal radiation plus CTLA-4 blockade using ipilimumab. Germline V CDR1 and CDR2: SNHLY, FYNNEI. Trimming removed 6 bases from V and 3 bases from J; junction bases left unmatched: 1. The CDR3 loop spans 14 amino acids. The data were produced by immunoSEQ multiplex PCR, yet TCRdb's version contains in-frame clones alone and is incomplete. The table records around 110,000 clones, around 90% of them present only once. This receptor was identified in a human donor with non-small cell lung cancer that progressed on radiotherapy plus ipilimumab. The specimen was peripheral blood, collected from a patient treated with radiotherapy plus ipilimumab. This chain uses TRBV2 with TRBJ2-7; 14 positions match TRBD2. Here the CDR3 reads CASRGLAGDYEQYF. CDR3 sequence (DNA): TGTGCCAGCAGGGGACTAGCGGGGGACTACGAGCAGTACTTC. Supplemented by reference TRBV2 and TRBJ2-7, the full variable domain reads EPEVTQTPSHQVTQMGQEVILRCVPISNHLYFYWYRQILGQKVEFLVSFYNNEISEKSEIFDDQFSVERPDGSNFTLKIRSTKLEDSAMYFCASRGLAGDYEQYFGPGTRLTVT.